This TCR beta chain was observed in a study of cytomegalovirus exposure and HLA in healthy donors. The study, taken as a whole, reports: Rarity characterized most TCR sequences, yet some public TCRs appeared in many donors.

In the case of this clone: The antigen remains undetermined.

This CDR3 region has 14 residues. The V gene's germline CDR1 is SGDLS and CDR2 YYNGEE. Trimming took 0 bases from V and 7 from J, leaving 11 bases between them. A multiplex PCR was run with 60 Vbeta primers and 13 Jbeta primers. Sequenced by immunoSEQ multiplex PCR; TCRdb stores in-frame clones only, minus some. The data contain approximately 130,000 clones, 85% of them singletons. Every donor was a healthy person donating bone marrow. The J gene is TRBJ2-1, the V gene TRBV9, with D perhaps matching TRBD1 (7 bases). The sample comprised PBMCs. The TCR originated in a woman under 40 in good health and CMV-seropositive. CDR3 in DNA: TGTGCCAGCAGCGTAGGACAGGGAGGAAATGAGCAGTTCTTC. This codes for CASSVGQGGNEQFF.